Below are 19 T cell receptor beta chains sequenced from a single sample in a study of blood T cell repertoires in COVID-19 (TCRdb year 2020). Library preparation was by the immunoSEQ multiplex PCR assay. Here the immuneACCESS table is served through TCRdb, limited to in-frame sequences with V and J called. Missing clones are a known gap in these copies; in checked studies unresolved V genes cover under half, and the rest lacks a known reason. The sample table lists around 80,000 clones, 65% to 85% of them with a count of one. The ten largest clones add up to around 27% of the sample. Sequencing input: peripheral blood. The receptors here all came from a woman aged 80 or older with acute or convalescent COVID-19.

The chain has TRBV5-1 and TRBJ2-5; tentative D call: TRBD1 (5 bases). This CDR3 is 13 amino acids long. Germline V gives CDR1 SGHRS, CDR2 YFSETQ. Trimming stripped 6 bases from V and 4 bases from J, with 13 bases between. CDR3 DNA sequence: TGCGCCAGCAACACCCAAGGGGCAGAGACCCAGTACTTC. This codes for CASNTQGAETQYF. Using reference TRBV5-1 and TRBJ2-5 for the parts outside the CDR3, the full variable domain is KAGVTQTPRYLIKTRGQQVTLSCSPISGHRSVSWYQQTPGQGLQFLFEYFSETQRNKGNFPGRFSGRQFSNSRSEMNVSTLELGDSALYLCASNTQGAETQYFGPGTRLLVL.

CDR3 sequence: CASVPSPGYTEAFF. For the CDR3, the DNA is TGTGCTAGTGTTCCTTCCCCGGGTTACACTGAAGCTTTCTTT. V is TRBV12-5 and J is TRBJ1-1; D gene uncertain. Germline V lookup: CDR1 LGHNT, CDR2 FRNRAP. CDR3 length: 14 amino acids. V lost 7 bases, J lost 3 bases, and 15 bases lay in between.

The chain's CDR3 is CASSLESGSGTDTQYF. DNA of the CDR3: TGTGCCAGCAGTTTAGAAAGCGGGAGCGGGACAGATACGCAGTATTTT. This chain uses TRBV28 with TRBJ2-3, with 8 positions matching TRBD2. Per germline, CDR1 MDHEN and CDR2 SYDVKM. The J segment lost 3 bases and the V segment lost 2 bases, leaving 7 bases of the junction unmatched. The CDR3 loop spans 16 amino acids.

In its sample, this clone was seen a few times. The chain recombines TRBV19 with TRBJ2-7, with no clear D. With 5 bases removed from V and 0 bases from J, the gap between germline ends came to 11 bases. CDR1 is LNHDA and CDR2 is SQIVND in the germline V gene (reference sequence). The CDR3 is 14 amino acids. The CDR3 loop is CASSSQSSSYEQYF. CDR3 coding DNA: TGTGCCAGTAGTTCTCAATCGAGCTCCTACGAGCAGTACTTC.

The chain recombines TRBV9 with TRBJ2-2; perhaps TRBD2 as D (6 bases). V gave up 5 bases and J gave up 0 bases, with 14 bases separating them. Germline values: CDR1 SGDLS, CDR2 YYNGEE. CDR3 length: 16 amino acids. CDR3 sequence: CASRGLATTNTGELFF. The CDR3, as DNA: TGTGCCAGCAGGGGGCTAGCGACGACGAACACCGGGGAGCTGTTTTTT.

The rearrangement links TRBV5-1 to TRBJ1-1; D not resolved. The CDR3 sequence is 14 residues long. Deletions cut 5 bases from V and 6 bases from J, with 17 bases between. CDR1 and CDR2 from the germline V gene are SGHRS and YFSETQ. The CDR3 protein is CASRGALGGSEAFF. The CDR3 DNA reads TGCGCCAGCAGGGGAGCGCTGGGTGGCTCTGAAGCTTTCTTT.

The rearrangement uses TRBV18 and TRBJ2-3; D possibly corresponds to TRBD2 (7 bases). Trimming cost V 3 bases and J 2 bases, with 12 bases left between them. Germline assignment: CDR1 KGHSH and CDR2 LQKENI. This CDR3 has 15 residues. The CDR3 nucleotides read TGTGCCAGCTCACCCTGGGGGGGGCTCACAGATACGCAGTATTTT. Translating gives CASSPWGGLTDTQYF.

V and J are TRBV28 and TRBJ2-5, with D hard to call. Per the germline V gene, CDR1 is MDHEN and CDR2 is SYDVKM. Trimming removed 6 bases at V and 5 bases at J, with 4 bases between. CDR3 length: 10 residues. The CDR3 nucleotides are TGTGCCAGCAGCGGGGAGACCCAGTACTTC. Translated, it gives CASSGETQYF.

This rearrangement joins TRBV3-1 (or the pseudogene TRBV3-2) to TRBJ2-3; D not resolved. The CDR3 covers 16 residues. The germline gives CDR1 LGHDT, CDR2 YNNKEL (reference sequence). V lost 1 base to trimming and J lost 0 bases, with 11 bases between them. CDR3 DNA sequence: TGTGCCAGCAGCCAAGCCCGTGAGAGCAGCACAGATACGCAGTATTTT. Its translation is CASSQARESSTDTQYF.

This clone was counted between two and nine times. This chain connects TRBV19 to TRBJ1-1, with D possibly TRBD1 on 6 matching bases. This CDR3 is built from 15 residues. Germline V gives CDR1 LNHDA, CDR2 SQIVND (reference sequence). The V and J ends lost 3 bases and 7 bases respectively, with 18 bases between them. CDR3 protein: CASSMRDISGHEAFF. CDR3 coding DNA: TGTGCCAGTAGTATGAGGGACATTAGTGGACATGAAGCTTTCTTT.

The chain uses TRBV11-3 and TRBJ2-3, with 7 nucleotides matching TRBD1. There are 14 residues in the CDR3. Trimming at V came to 5 bases and at J to 2 bases, leaving 4 bases not matched to a gene. The V gene's germline CDR1 is SGHNT and CDR2 YENEEA. In DNA, the CDR3 is TGTGCCAGCAGCGCCGGGACAGACACAGATACGCAGTATTTT. Its translation is CASSAGTDTDTQYF.

The chain carries TRBV28 and TRBJ1-4; no definite D call. The V end was cut by 7 bases, the J end by 0 bases, with 6 bases between. The CDR3 loop spans 13 amino acids. The V gene's germline CDR1 is MDHEN and CDR2 SYDVKM. DNA for the CDR3: TGTGCCAGCACCAGATCAACTAATGAAAAACTGTTTTTT. It yields the protein CASTRSTNEKLFF.

V usage is TRBV5-1 and J usage is TRBJ2-7, with D perhaps matching TRBD2 (5 bases). The CDR3 spans 13 residues. Germline V CDR1 and CDR2: SGHRS, YFSETQ. V was pared by 3 bases and J by 5 bases, with 12 bases between. CDR3 region: CASSSGEINEQYF. In nucleotides, the CDR3 is TGCGCCAGCAGCTCCGGGGAGATCAACGAGCAGTACTTC.

The chain uses TRBV24-1 and TRBJ2-3; D is ambiguous. Trimming left V 1 base short and J 2 bases short, with 6 bases between. Germline V gives CDR1 KGHDR, CDR2 SFDVKD. The CDR3 is made up of 14 amino acids. CDR3 residues: CATSDFKPTDTQYF. The CDR3 DNA follows: TGTGCCACCAGTGATTTCAAGCCCACAGATACGCAGTATTTT.

The J gene is TRBJ1-3, the V gene TRBV11-2; D may be TRBD1 (5 bases). Looked up from germline, CDR1 is SGHAT and CDR2 is FQNNGV. The CDR3 totals 13 residues. Trimming cost V 3 bases and J 8 bases, with 11 bases left between them. CDR3 sequence (DNA): TGTGCCAGCAGCTTTGGCGGGGCGGACACCATATATTTT. Its translation is CASSFGGADTIYF.

The rearrangement joins TRBV18 to TRBJ1-4; 8 bases align to TRBD1. Losses at the gene ends were 2 bases for V and 4 bases for J; bases not matched to a gene: 6. Looked up from germline, CDR1 is KGHSH and CDR2 is LQKENI. The CDR3 contains 16 residues. The CDR3 loop reads CASSPGTGGGNEKLFF. CDR3 nucleotide sequence: TGTGCCAGCTCACCAGGGACAGGCGGGGGTAATGAAAAACTGTTTTTT.

The rearrangement joins TRBV19 to TRBJ2-7; possibly TRBD1 for D (6 bases). Germline assignment: CDR1 LNHDA and CDR2 SQIVND (reference sequence). Trimming removed 5 bases at V and 1 base at J, with 12 bases between. The CDR3 is 14 residues long. The CDR3 spells CASSQSGASYEQYF. The CDR3 DNA follows: TGTGCCAGTAGTCAGTCAGGGGCGTCCTACGAGCAGTACTTC.

V gene TRBV21-1 combines with J gene TRBJ2-7; no check of the table's D call, TRBD2, against the DNA was made. TRBV21-1 is deemed a pseudogene. The CDR3 totals 16 residues. CDR3 sequence reads: CASSKDRASGPGEQYF. The DNA of the CDR3 is TGTGCCAGCAGCAAAGATAGGGCTAGCGGGCCTGGCGAGCAGTACTTC.

The CDR3 DNA sequence: TGTGCCATCAACCCGGGACAGGGTTCCTACGAGCAGTACTTC. Translated: CAINPGQGSYEQYF. The chain links TRBV10-3 to TRBJ2-7; TRBD1 aligns across 9 bases. The ends lost 7 bases at V and 1 base at J; junction bases unmatched: 5. The CDR3 has 14 residues. CDR1 and CDR2 (germline): ENHRY, SYGVKD.